The present entry profiles one T cell receptor beta chain with its context. Sequencing used immunoSEQ v3. Clones were sequenced by immunoSEQ multiplex PCR, and TCRdb holds only the in-frame ones, with some missing. The table records about 60,000 clones, roughly 84% of them present only once. There are 13 residues in the CDR3. Germline CDR1 and CDR2: KGHSH and LQKENI. V shed 5 bases and J shed 2 bases, with 8 bases lying between them. The sample is drawn from a study of TIL therapy for anti-PD-1-resistant metastatic lung cancer. Time point noted: pre-treatment sample, taken before nivolumab and TIL therapy.

V usage is TRBV18 and J usage is TRBJ2-3, with D uncertain. The receptor's source is a person aged 25 to 85 with non-small cell lung cancer. This specimen was blood, taken at baseline. The CDR3 is CASSEANTDTQYF. CDR3 DNA: TGTGCCAGCTCAGAGGCTAACACAGATACGCAGTATTTT.